The next 25 T cell receptor beta chains were all read from a single sample in a study of early T cells in non-severe SARS-CoV-2 infection. Each CDR3 protein gets one entry after TCRdb re-called the 5' RACE reads with MiXCR. In the table there are tens of thousands of distinct CDR3 sequences, approximately 6.3% of which are singletons. The material sequenced was whole blood, taken at baseline. Source of these receptors: an adult who was a healthcare worker with PCR-confirmed SARS-CoV-2 infection or an uninfected control (not recorded which).

This clonotype was picked up many times. The rearrangement uses TRBV7-6 and TRBJ2-1; D not resolved. The CDR3 extends over 12 amino acids. Per the germline V gene, CDR1 is SGHVS and CDR2 is FNYEAQ. V shed 3 bases and J shed 3 bases, with 3 bases lying between them. CDR3 sequence: CASSFVYNEQFF. The CDR3 DNA reads TGTGCCAGCAGCTTTGTCTACAATGAGCAGTTCTTC.

This clonotype was seen only a few times. The genes are TRBV29-1 and TRBJ2-5; a weak D match, TRBD1 (5 bases). In germline, CDR1 is SQVTM, CDR2 ANQGSEA. This CDR3 contains 15 residues. Trimming left V 6 bases short and J 1 base short, with 18 bases between. The chain's CDR3 is CSVSLETAIQETQYF. CDR3 in DNA: TGCAGCGTGAGCCTCGAGACAGCGATCCAAGAGACCCAGTACTTC.

The sample holds many counts of this clonotype. V and J are TRBV24-1 and TRBJ2-1; no clear D. Trimming took 3 bases from V and 4 from J, leaving 9 bases between them. CDR1 KGHDR and CDR2 SFDVKD come from the germline V gene. The CDR3 has 14 residues. CDR3 in DNA: TGTGCCACCAGTGATCCCCGACAATACAATGAGCAGTTCTTC. Its translation is CATSDPRQYNEQFF.

This clonotype was found many times. The genes are TRBV6-5 and TRBJ1-2; unclear D gene. CDR3 length: 14 residues. Germline values: CDR1 MNHEY, CDR2 SVGAGI. The V end lost 0 bases, the J end lost 5 bases, and 10 bases lay between the germline ends. The CDR3 loop is CASSYSTQHYGYTF. CDR3 DNA: TGTGCCAGCAGTTACTCGACCCAGCATTATGGCTACACCTTC.

The chain has TRBV18 and TRBJ2-1, with TRBD2 as a possible D gene (5 bases). This CDR3 is built from 17 residues. The germline CDR1 and CDR2 sequences are KGHSH and LQKENI. The V and J ends lost 2 bases and 3 bases respectively, with 17 bases between them. CDR3 sequence reads: CASSPYLALADYNEQFF. CDR3 sequence (DNA): TGTGCCAGCTCACCATATCTAGCCCTAGCCGACTACAATGAGCAGTTCTTC.

This clonotype was seen ten or more times. The genes are TRBV12-3 or TRBV12-4 and TRBJ1-2, with D unclear. This CDR3 has 14 residues. V was shortened by 5 bases and J by 8 bases, with 18 bases between the two germline ends. CDR3 amino acids: CASSQGPWVEGYTF. The CDR3 DNA is TGTGCCAGCAGTCAAGGGCCCTGGGTGGAAGGCTACACCTTC.

The table lists this clonotype with many counts. The chain couples TRBV4-3 to TRBJ2-5, with 7 bases identical to TRBD2. Germline CDR1 and CDR2: LGHNA and YSLEER. The CDR3 sequence is 15 residues long. V was pared by 1 base and J by 7 bases, with 9 bases of the junction left unmatched. CDR3 region: CASSQVGGESRTQYF. As DNA, the CDR3 is TGCGCCAGCAGCCAAGTGGGAGGGGAGTCACGGACCCAGTACTTC.

This clonotype appeared many times. CDR3 in DNA: TGTGCCAGCAGCTTCCCGGACATGAACACTGAAGCTTTCTTT. This translates into CASSFPDMNTEAFF. The chain links TRBV7-9 to TRBJ1-1; a weak D match, TRBD1 (5 bases). The CDR3 extends over 14 amino acids. The V gene lost 3 bases and the J gene lost 0 bases, with 8 bases spanning the gap. Germline values: CDR1 SEHNR, CDR2 FQNEAQ (reference sequence).

In its sample, this clonotype was seen many times. As DNA, the CDR3 is TGCGCCAGCAGCCAACCCCCCGGAGATACGCAGTATTTT. It yields the protein CASSQPPGDTQYF. V and J are TRBV5-1 and TRBJ2-3; D not certain. The CDR3 is 13 amino acids. From germline, CDR1 is SGHRS and CDR2 YFSETQ. Trimming stripped 4 bases from V and 5 bases from J, with 11 bases between.

This clonotype has ten or more counts. The chain is built from TRBV19 and TRBJ2-1; perhaps D is TRBD1 or TRBD2 (5 bases each). V lost 7 bases and J lost 1, with 14 bases in between. The V gene's germline CDR1 is LNHDA and CDR2 SQIVND (reference sequence). The CDR3 covers 15 residues. In DNA, the CDR3 is TGTGCCAGTACGAACAGTGAGGGGTCCTACAATGAGCAGTTCTTC. This translates into CASTNSEGSYNEQFF.

This clonotype was counted at least ten times. The V and J genes are TRBV29-1 and TRBJ2-7; D is undetermined. CDR1 and CDR2 (germline): SQVTM, ANQGSEA. Trimming shortened V by 7 bases and J by 4 bases, and 11 bases separated the two germline ends. The CDR3 consists of 11 residues. CDR3 nucleotides: TGCAGCGCCCTGACACCTTACGAGCAGTACTTC. This translates into CSALTPYEQYF.

There are a few counts of this clonotype. The chain carries TRBV20-1 and TRBJ1-5, with D unclear. This CDR3 spans 13 amino acids. Germline assignment: CDR1 DFQATT and CDR2 SNEGSKA (reference sequence). V lost 6 bases, J lost 7 bases, and 16 bases lay in between. This chain's CDR3 is CSAEPAFGQPQHF. CDR3 coding DNA: TGCAGTGCCGAGCCCGCCTTCGGGCAGCCCCAGCATTTT.

J is TRBJ2-5 and V is TRBV18, with 11 nucleotides matching TRBD2. This CDR3 spans 17 amino acids. CDR1 is KGHSH, CDR2 LQKENI, per germline. V dropped 5 bases and J dropped 2; count of bases not matched to a gene: 10. CDR3 in DNA: TGTGCCAGCTCAAGCCTCCCTAGCGGGGGGTCACAAGAGACCCAGTACTTC. This codes for CASSSLPSGGSQETQYF.

This clonotype came up a few times. V usage is TRBV6-6 and J usage is TRBJ1-2, with TRBD1 as a possible D gene (5 bases). This CDR3 has 13 residues. The germline V and J ends were trimmed by 4 bases and 8 bases, with 14 bases remaining between them. Germline CDR1 and CDR2: MNHNY and SVGAGI (reference sequence). CDR3 nucleotides: TGTGCCAGCAGTTCCGACGGGGGGAGAGGCTACACCTTC. As protein: CASSSDGGRGYTF.

The sample holds many counts of this clonotype. This rearrangement joins TRBV29-1 to TRBJ2-5; TRBD2 aligns across 11 bases. The germline CDR1 and CDR2 sequences are SQVTM and ANQGSEA. V was clipped by 5 bases and J by 3 bases; unmatched bases: 5. This CDR3 comprises 14 residues. The chain's CDR3 is CSVTRGLAEETQYF. The CDR3 DNA sequence: TGCAGCGTTACTAGGGGACTAGCGGAAGAGACCCAGTACTTC.

This clonotype was recorded many times. The junction departs from the called germline gene at one end, perhaps through a read error. V and J are TRBV5-1 and TRBJ2-2, with TRBD1 matching over 7 bases. The CDR3 loop spans 16 amino acids. The germline V gene encodes CDR1 SGHRS and CDR2 YFSETQ. The CDR3 loop reads CASSLGDRPKTGELFF. CDR3 nucleotide sequence: TGCGCCAGCAGCTTGGGGGACAGACCGAAGACCGGGGAGCTGTTTTTT.

In its sample, this clonotype was seen a few times. This chain connects TRBV24-1 to TRBJ2-1; 10 bases agree with TRBD2. The junction had 12 bases not matched to a gene; V was cut back by 3 bases and J by 8 bases. The CDR3 is made up of 17 amino acids. The V gene's germline CDR1 is KGHDR and CDR2 SFDVKD. CDR3 sequence: CATSDAIGAGGRYEQFF. The CDR3 DNA reads TGTGCCACCAGTGATGCCATCGGAGCGGGGGGGCGCTATGAGCAGTTCTTC.

This clonotype was observed at least ten times. The chain carries TRBV7-2 and TRBJ1-6; 8 nucleotides agree with TRBD1. Germline V gene lookup returns CDR1 SGHTA and CDR2 FQGNSA. With V trimmed by 5 bases and J by 12 bases, 6 bases remained unmatched. This CDR3 is built from 13 residues. CDR3 in amino acids: CASSRGQVEPLHF. DNA of the CDR3: TGTGCCAGCAGCCGGGGACAGGTGGAACCCCTCCACTTT.

This clonotype was seen more than once but under ten times. The gene calls are TRBV20-1 and TRBJ1-5; 7 bases are shared with TRBD1. V lost 6 bases to trimming and J lost 2 bases; unmatched junction nucleotides: 16. The CDR3 totals 17 residues. Looked up from germline, CDR1 is DFQATT and CDR2 is SNEGSKA (reference sequence). The CDR3 is CSATNTGGGRGNQPQHF. CDR3 DNA: TGCAGTGCCACAAACACAGGAGGGGGCAGAGGCAATCAGCCCCAGCATTTT.

This clonotype was seen at least ten times. J is TRBJ2-4 and V is TRBV18, with a tentative D call TRBD2 (6 bases). CDR1 is KGHSH and CDR2 is LQKENI in the germline V gene. This CDR3 contains 13 residues. Trimming removed 6 bases from V and 8 bases from J, with 14 bases in between. CDR3 coding DNA: TGTGCCAGCTCCCCCGTACAGCGGGACATTCAGTACTTC. Protein sequence: CASSPVQRDIQYF.

The J gene is TRBJ2-3, the V gene TRBV20-1; 8 bases align to TRBD2. V gave up 6 bases and J gave up 5 bases; unmatched junction bases: 4. Germline CDR1 reads DFQATT; CDR2 reads SNEGSKA (reference sequence). The length of the CDR3 is 12 residues. Here the CDR3 reads CSARGGEDTQYF. The CDR3 DNA reads as TGCAGTGCCCGGGGGGGCGAAGATACGCAGTATTTT.

V is TRBV3-1 and J is TRBJ1-2, with unresolved D. Looked up from germline, CDR1 is LGHDT and CDR2 is YNNKEL (reference sequence). V was pared by 4 bases and J by 5 bases, with 20 bases between. The CDR3 is 16 residues long. CDR3 amino acids: CASSPRMRDSSYGYTF. Written as DNA, the CDR3 is TGTGCCAGCAGCCCCAGGATGAGGGATTCTTCATATGGCTACACCTTC.

This clonotype occurred a few times. The chain combines TRBV20-1 with TRBJ1-3; TRBD1 matches 10 bases. The junction had 6 bases not matched to a gene; V was cut back by 3 bases and J by 4 bases. The CDR3 consists of 15 residues. From germline, CDR1 is DFQATT and CDR2 SNEGSKA (reference sequence). In DNA form, the CDR3 reads TGCAGTGCTAGCGCGCGGACAGGGGGAGGAAACACCATATATTTT. Translating gives CSASARTGGGNTIYF.

This clonotype was observed many times. The chain is built from TRBV11-2 and TRBJ1-2; possibly TRBD1 for D (5 bases). The CDR3 covers 16 residues. Germline lookup yields CDR1 SGHAT and CDR2 FQNNGV. The V end was cut by 7 bases, the J end by 5 bases, with 23 bases between. CDR3 loop: CASTPLRDAGRYGYTF. In nucleotides, the CDR3 is TGTGCCAGCACCCCACTCCGGGACGCTGGTCGGTATGGCTACACCTTC.

In its sample, this clonotype was seen many times. The CDR3 here is CASSSTGAWRPQHF. The CDR3 DNA follows: TGTGCCAGCAGCTCCACAGGGGCCTGGAGGCCCCAGCATTTT. The rearrangement joins TRBV7-2 to TRBJ1-5; 7 bases are a match to TRBD1. Germline V lookup: CDR1 SGHTA, CDR2 FQGNSA. The CDR3 runs 14 residues. V was clipped by 4 bases and J by 9 bases; unmatched bases: 9. The whole variable domain, remainder taken from reference TRBV7-2 and TRBJ1-5, is GAGVSQSPSNKVTEKGKDVELRCDPISGHTALYWYRQSLGQGLEFLIYFQGNSAPDKSGLPSDRFSAERTGGSVSTLTIQRTQQEDSAVYLCASSSTGAWRPQHFGDGTRLSIL.